The source of this T cell receptor beta chain is a study of blood T cell repertoires in COVID-19. Produced via immunoSEQ multiplex PCR; TCRdb's table is partial and in-frame only. The data show 100,000 or so clones, just under 95% seen once. Only a few counts were recorded for this clone. The CDR3 is 14 amino acids. Germline V gives CDR1 ENHRY, CDR2 SYGVKD. V was pared by 2 bases and J by 5 bases, with 13 bases between. The J gene is TRBJ2-7, the V gene TRBV10-3, with D possibly TRBD2 on 5 matching bases. The TCR was taken from a man aged 65 to 79 with acute or convalescent COVID-19. The sample taken for sequencing was peripheral blood. CDR3 nucleotides: TGTGCCATCAGTGAGGAGGGTAGCCCCCACGAGCAGTACTTC. This codes for CAISEEGSPHEQYF.